This is a list of T cell receptor beta chains from one sample in a study of CD8 T cells in ankylosing spondylitis. TCRdb ran MiXCR on the 5' RACE reads and lists one entry per CDR3 protein. The sample holds a few hundred thousand distinct CDR3 sequences; about a fifth are singletons and the top ten take 16%. The sequencing sample was made of blood, either unsorted or a sorted T cell fraction (not recorded which). The source is a male donor with ankylosing spondylitis. Both conserved end residues are part of each CDR3. D genes are given only for firm matches. Rows may omit the clone size; those that give it use once, few, many or a size class.

CDR3nt: TGTGCCAGCAGTTACAGGGGGGCAGGCAAAAACATTCAGTACTTC
CDR3aa: CASSYRGAGKNIQYF
v_gene: TRBV7-2
d_gene: TRBD1
abundance: few
j_gene: TRBJ2-4

CDR3nt: TGCGCCAGCAGCTTCTTAGGCGAAGGGGGCCCCAATGAGCAGTTCTTC
CDR3aa: CASSFLGEGGPNEQFF
v_gene: TRBV5-1
d_gene: TRBD1
abundance: NA
j_gene: TRBJ2-1

CDR3nt: TGTGCCAGCAGCTTATTCCAGCGGAACACCGGGGAGCTGTTTTTT
CDR3aa: CASSLFQRNTGELFF
v_gene: TRBV11-2
d_gene: NA
abundance: NA
j_gene: TRBJ2-2

CDR3nt: TGTGCCATCAGTGGGGGGACAGGAGCCAATCAGCCCCAGCATTTT
CDR3aa: CAISGGTGANQPQHF
v_gene: TRBV10-3
d_gene: TRBD1
abundance: few
j_gene: TRBJ1-5

CDR3nt: TGCGCCAGCAGCCCCGGGGGGGCCTCCGGGCAGTACTTC
CDR3aa: CASSPGGASGQYF
v_gene: TRBV5-1
d_gene: TRBD2
abundance: once
j_gene: TRBJ2-7

CDR3nt: TGTGCCAGCAGCGTGGCGGGGACTAGCGGGAGGAATGAGCAGTTCTTC
CDR3aa: CASSVAGTSGRNEQFF
v_gene: TRBV7-2
d_gene: TRBD2
abundance: NA
j_gene: TRBJ2-1

CDR3nt: TGTGCCAGCAGCCCAGACAGGGTGACCAAAAACATTCAGTACTTC
CDR3aa: CASSPDRVTKNIQYF
v_gene: TRBV7-9
d_gene: TRBD1
abundance: NA
j_gene: TRBJ2-4

CDR3nt: TGTGCCATCAGTCCCGACAGGGGCTCCTACGAGCAGTACTTC
CDR3aa: CAISPDRGSYEQYF
v_gene: TRBV10-3
d_gene: TRBD1
abundance: NA
j_gene: TRBJ2-7

CDR3nt: TGTGCCAGCAGCTTAGAGGTGAGGAGCAATCAGCCCCAGCATTTT
CDR3aa: CASSLEVRSNQPQHF
v_gene: TRBV7-8
d_gene: NA
abundance: NA
j_gene: TRBJ1-5

CDR3nt: TGTGCCAGCAGCGTACCGGGACTAGCGGGAGGTTGGACCGGGGAGCTGTTTTTT
CDR3aa: CASSVPGLAGGWTGELFF
v_gene: TRBV28
d_gene: TRBD2
abundance: NA
j_gene: TRBJ2-2

CDR3nt: TGCAGTGCTTCCCTTGGGAGAGACACTGAAGCTTTCTTT
CDR3aa: CSASLGRDTEAFF
v_gene: TRBV20-1
d_gene: NA
abundance: NA
j_gene: TRBJ1-1

CDR3nt: TGCAGTGCTAGAATTTGGGACAGTGGGCATTCACCCCTCCACTTT
CDR3aa: CSARIWDSGHSPLHF
v_gene: TRBV20-1
d_gene: TRBD1
abundance: few
j_gene: TRBJ1-6

CDR3nt: TGCGCCAGCAGCTGGGGGGACAGGGCCTACAATGAGCAGTTCTTC
CDR3aa: CASSWGDRAYNEQFF
v_gene: TRBV5-1
d_gene: TRBD1
abundance: few
j_gene: TRBJ2-1

CDR3nt: TGTGCCAGTAGTAAGCACGACACGGCCGGGGAGCTGTTTTTT
CDR3aa: CASSKHDTAGELFF
v_gene: TRBV19
d_gene: NA
abundance: few
j_gene: TRBJ2-2

CDR3nt: TGTGCCAGCAGCTCCCCGGGTACCCTTCACGAGCAGTACTTC
CDR3aa: CASSSPGTLHEQYF
v_gene: TRBV7-2
d_gene: NA
abundance: NA
j_gene: TRBJ2-7

CDR3nt: TGCGCCAGTAGTCCGGGACTAGCGGGAGGACCGCTCTACAATGAGCAGTTCTTC
CDR3aa: CASSPGLAGGPLYNEQFF
v_gene: TRBV5-1
d_gene: TRBD2
abundance: many
j_gene: TRBJ2-1

CDR3nt: TGTGCCACCGAATCCGGGACTAGCGGGCCCAATGAGCAGTTCTTC
CDR3aa: CATESGTSGPNEQFF
v_gene: TRBV25-1
d_gene: TRBD2
abundance: NA
j_gene: TRBJ2-1

CDR3nt: TGTGCTAGCAGCCCGCCTGAGGGGATCGGTCCAGATACGCAGTATTTT
CDR3aa: CASSPPEGIGPDTQYF
v_gene: TRBV7-7
d_gene: NA
abundance: few
j_gene: TRBJ2-3

CDR3nt: TGTGCCAGCAGCGTAGTATCGACGCATGCAGCCTACTCTGGAAACACCATATATTTT
CDR3aa: CASSVVSTHAAYSGNTIYF
v_gene: TRBV9
d_gene: NA
abundance: few
j_gene: TRBJ1-3

CDR3nt: TGTGCCAGCAGTTTAGGGAGCCCAACCGGGGAGCTGTTTTTT
CDR3aa: CASSLGSPTGELFF
v_gene: TRBV12-3/TRBV12-4
d_gene: NA
abundance: NA
j_gene: TRBJ2-2

CDR3nt: TGCAGCGTTGTCCCTAGCGGATCCCCCTACGAGCAGTACTTC
CDR3aa: CSVVPSGSPYEQYF
v_gene: TRBV29-1
d_gene: TRBD2
abundance: few
j_gene: TRBJ2-7

CDR3nt: TGTGCCAGCAGCTACGGTGACCCCACCGGGGAGCTGTTTTTT
CDR3aa: CASSYGDPTGELFF
v_gene: TRBV7-3
d_gene: NA
abundance: NA
j_gene: TRBJ2-2

CDR3nt: TGCGCCAGCAGCCAAGGGATGGGGACGGGAGCCCCCCAGTACTTC
CDR3aa: CASSQGMGTGAPQYF
v_gene: TRBV4-3
d_gene: NA
abundance: NA
j_gene: TRBJ2-7

CDR3nt: TGTGCCAGCAGGGGACCGGGGCAGCCCCAGCATTTT
CDR3aa: CASRGPGQPQHF
v_gene: TRBV25-1
d_gene: NA
abundance: NA
j_gene: TRBJ1-5

CDR3nt: TGTGCCAGCAGCCCGACTAGCGGGAGAAATACGCAGTATTTT
CDR3aa: CASSPTSGRNTQYF
v_gene: TRBV7-2
d_gene: TRBD2
abundance: NA
j_gene: TRBJ2-3

CDR3nt: TGTGCCAGTAGGGGGGTAGATACGCAGTATTTT
CDR3aa: CASRGVDTQYF
v_gene: TRBV19
d_gene: NA
abundance: few
j_gene: TRBJ2-3

CDR3nt: TGCGCCAGCAGACCGGGACAGGCACACAATGAGCAGTTCTTC
CDR3aa: CASRPGQAHNEQFF
v_gene: TRBV5-1
d_gene: TRBD1
abundance: few
j_gene: TRBJ2-1

CDR3nt: TGTGCCAGCAGCTTGGGACGTCCCCCGAGGAGCACAGATACGCAGTATTTT
CDR3aa: CASSLGRPPRSTDTQYF
v_gene: TRBV7-2
d_gene: NA
abundance: NA
j_gene: TRBJ2-3

CDR3nt: TGCAGTGCTAGAGATCCAGGAAGGGGGAGCACAGATACGCAGTATTTT
CDR3aa: CSARDPGRGSTDTQYF
v_gene: TRBV20-1
d_gene: NA
abundance: few
j_gene: TRBJ2-3

CDR3nt: TGTGCCAGCTCACCGCCCGGGTATGAAAAACTGTTTTTT
CDR3aa: CASSPPGYEKLFF
v_gene: TRBV18
d_gene: NA
abundance: few
j_gene: TRBJ1-4

CDR3nt: TGCAGTGCTGCCGGAAGCTCCTATAATTCACCCCTCCACTTT
CDR3aa: CSAAGSSYNSPLHF
v_gene: TRBV20-1
d_gene: NA
abundance: NA
j_gene: TRBJ1-6

CDR3nt: TGTGCCAGCAGTTTGGGACTAGCGAACACAGATACGCAGTATTTT
CDR3aa: CASSLGLANTDTQYF
v_gene: TRBV6-2/TRBV6-3
d_gene: TRBD2
abundance: many
j_gene: TRBJ2-3

CDR3nt: TGTGCCAGCAGTTACACTAGCGGGAGTTATGAGCAGTTCTTC
CDR3aa: CASSYTSGSYEQFF
v_gene: TRBV6-2/TRBV6-3
d_gene: TRBD2
abundance: few
j_gene: TRBJ2-1

CDR3nt: TGTGCCAGCAGTTTATGGCAGGGGGTGAAAAATGAGCAGTTCTTC
CDR3aa: CASSLWQGVKNEQFF
v_gene: TRBV28
d_gene: TRBD1
abundance: NA
j_gene: TRBJ2-1

CDR3nt: TGTGCCAGCAGGGACAGGGGCATCTCCGAGCAGTACTTC
CDR3aa: CASRDRGISEQYF
v_gene: TRBV6-1
d_gene: TRBD1
abundance: NA
j_gene: TRBJ2-7

CDR3nt: TGCGCCAGCAGCCAACATGTCGGGATGGACGTTTCCTACGAGCAGTACTTC
CDR3aa: CASSQHVGMDVSYEQYF
v_gene: TRBV4-1
d_gene: NA
abundance: NA
j_gene: TRBJ2-7

CDR3nt: TGTGCCAGCAGTTATTTTTCAGGGGACAATGAGCAGTTCTTC
CDR3aa: CASSYFSGDNEQFF
v_gene: TRBV6-2/TRBV6-3
d_gene: NA
abundance: NA
j_gene: TRBJ2-1

CDR3nt: TGCAGTGCGCGGGACTTATCCACAGATACGCAGTATTTT
CDR3aa: CSARDLSTDTQYF
v_gene: TRBV20-1
d_gene: NA
abundance: few
j_gene: TRBJ2-3

CDR3nt: TGTGCCAGCAGCCAAGTTCATCAGGGAAATTCACCCCTCCACTTT
CDR3aa: CASSQVHQGNSPLHF
v_gene: TRBV4-2
d_gene: NA
abundance: NA
j_gene: TRBJ1-6

CDR3nt: TGCAGCGTTGAGGTGGGGAGGACAGGGGTAGACGAGCAGTACTTC
CDR3aa: CSVEVGRTGVDEQYF
v_gene: TRBV29-1
d_gene: TRBD1
abundance: NA
j_gene: TRBJ2-7

CDR3nt: TGCAGCGTTGATGCCCGCGGGACAGGGGGTGAAAAACTGTTTTTT
CDR3aa: CSVDARGTGGEKLFF
v_gene: TRBV29-1
d_gene: TRBD1
abundance: NA
j_gene: TRBJ1-4

CDR3nt: TGTGCCAGCAGTTACTCAGTCGGCTCCTCCTACGAGCAGTACTTC
CDR3aa: CASSYSVGSSYEQYF
v_gene: TRBV6-2/TRBV6-3
d_gene: NA
abundance: NA
j_gene: TRBJ2-7

CDR3nt: TGTGCCAGCAGCCCGCAGGGGCGTGCAACTAATGAAAAACTGTTTTTT
CDR3aa: CASSPQGRATNEKLFF
v_gene: TRBV7-2
d_gene: NA
abundance: few
j_gene: TRBJ1-4

CDR3nt: TGCGCCAGCAGCCCTGGCTTCGAGTCAGGCACTGAAGCTTTCTTT
CDR3aa: CASSPGFESGTEAFF
v_gene: TRBV5-1
d_gene: NA
abundance: few
j_gene: TRBJ1-1

CDR3nt: TGTGCCAGCAGCCTCGATAGCGGGGGCACAGATACGCAGTATTTT
CDR3aa: CASSLDSGGTDTQYF
v_gene: TRBV9
d_gene: TRBD2
abundance: NA
j_gene: TRBJ2-3

CDR3nt: TGTGCCAGCTCACCACAAGCGGGACACACCATAACTGAAGCTTTCTTT
CDR3aa: CASSPQAGHTITEAFF
v_gene: TRBV18
d_gene: NA
abundance: NA
j_gene: TRBJ1-1